Here is one T cell receptor (beta chain) with its context. Its antigen is not known. This sample was included in a study of Ad26.COV2.S vaccination and SARS-CoV-2 variants. Study-wide context: By the intramuscular route, Ad26.COV2.S was given once, or twice 56 days apart.

The data were produced by immunoSEQ multiplex PCR, yet TCRdb's version contains in-frame clones alone and is incomplete. The sample yields about 680,000 clones, 80% to 90% seen once. Treatment meaning: about 20 received Ad26.COV2.S at low or high dose, single or two shots; roughly five received placebo; per-sample allocation not given. Day 63 following the first vaccine or placebo injection was when the samples were taken. The study's findings and limits: Recipients of either vaccine or placebo displayed similar breadth of non-spike TCRs. Breadth, reportedly substantial, characterized the spike-specific CD8+ and CD4+ T cell responses after vaccination. It is possible that the TCR breadth and depth analyses underestimated the total T cell responses.

The sequencing here drew on peripheral blood, taken in a trial of Ad26.COV2.S vaccine versus placebo. This sequence originates from a person between 18 and 65 years old who received the Ad26.COV2.S COVID-19 vaccine or a placebo.

The DNA for the CDR3 is TGTGCCAGCAGTCCCGGGCGGCTCTACGAGCAGTACTTC. Protein: CASSPGRLYEQYF. The V call is TRBV6-6, the J call TRBJ2-7; D is undetermined. The CDR3 runs to 13 residues. Germline V gene sequence: CDR1 MNHNY, CDR2 SVGAGI (reference sequence). With 5 bases removed from V and 3 bases from J, the gap between germline ends came to 11 bases.